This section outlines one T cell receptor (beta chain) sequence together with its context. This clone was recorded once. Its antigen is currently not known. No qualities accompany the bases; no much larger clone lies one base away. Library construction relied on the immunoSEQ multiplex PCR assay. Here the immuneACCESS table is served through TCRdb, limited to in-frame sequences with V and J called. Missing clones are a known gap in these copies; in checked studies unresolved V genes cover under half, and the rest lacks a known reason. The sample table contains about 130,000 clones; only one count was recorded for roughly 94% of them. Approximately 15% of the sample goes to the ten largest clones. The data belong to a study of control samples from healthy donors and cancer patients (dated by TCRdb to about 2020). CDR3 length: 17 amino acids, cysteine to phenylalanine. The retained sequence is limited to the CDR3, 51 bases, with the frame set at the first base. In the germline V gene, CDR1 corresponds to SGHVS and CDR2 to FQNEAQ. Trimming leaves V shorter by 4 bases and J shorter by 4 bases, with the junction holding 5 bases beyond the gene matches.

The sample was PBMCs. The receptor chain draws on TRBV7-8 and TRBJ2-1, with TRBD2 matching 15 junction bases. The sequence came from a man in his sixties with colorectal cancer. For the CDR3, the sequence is CASSSGTSGGPYNEQFF. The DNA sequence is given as TGTGCCAGCAGCTCCGGGACTAGCGGGGGGCCTTACAATGAGCAGTTCTTC.